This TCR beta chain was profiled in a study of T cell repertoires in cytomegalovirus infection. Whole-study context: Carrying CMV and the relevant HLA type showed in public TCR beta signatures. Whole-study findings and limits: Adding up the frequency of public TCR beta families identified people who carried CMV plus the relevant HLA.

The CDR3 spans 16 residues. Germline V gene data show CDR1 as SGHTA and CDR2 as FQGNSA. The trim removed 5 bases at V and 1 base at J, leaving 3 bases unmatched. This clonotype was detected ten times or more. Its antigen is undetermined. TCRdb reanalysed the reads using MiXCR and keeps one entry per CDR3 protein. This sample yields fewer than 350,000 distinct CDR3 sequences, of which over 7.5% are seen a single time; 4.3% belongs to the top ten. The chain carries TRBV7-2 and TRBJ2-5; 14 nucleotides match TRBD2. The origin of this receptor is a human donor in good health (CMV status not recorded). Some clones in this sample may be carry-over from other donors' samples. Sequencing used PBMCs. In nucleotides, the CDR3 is TGTGCCAGCAGCCGGACTAGCGGGAGGCTCCAAGAGACCCAGTACTTC. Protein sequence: CASSRTSGRLQETQYF. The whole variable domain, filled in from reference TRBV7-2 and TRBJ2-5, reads GAGVSQSPSNKVTEKGKDVELRCDPISGHTALYWYRQSLGQGLEFLIYFQGNSAPDKSGLPSDRFSAERTGGSVSTLTIQRTQQEDSAVYLCASSRTSGRLQETQYFGPGTRLLVL.